The 2 T cell receptor beta chains reported below all come from one sample, sequenced in a study of early T cells in non-severe SARS-CoV-2 infection. MiXCR, applied by TCRdb to the 5' RACE reads, yields one record per CDR3 protein. This sample has more than 60,000 distinct CDR3 sequences, with around a tenth found just once. Source material: whole blood. The receptors stem from an adult who was a healthcare worker with PCR-confirmed SARS-CoV-2 infection or an uninfected control (not recorded which).

In its sample, this clonotype was seen many times. The chain joins TRBV20-1 to TRBJ2-7, with 12 bases aligning to TRBD1. The J segment lost 7 bases and the V segment lost 6 bases, leaving 7 bases of the junction unmatched. The CDR3 runs to 13 residues. Per germline, CDR1 DFQATT and CDR2 SNEGSKA (reference sequence). The CDR3: CSAEGQGAGEQYF. CDR3 sequence (DNA): TGCAGTGCAGAGGGACAGGGGGCAGGAGAGCAGTACTTC.

In its sample, this clonotype was seen a few times. The chain links TRBV10-3 to TRBJ2-7, with 7 bases lining up with TRBD1. Germline V CDR1 and CDR2: ENHRY, SYGVKD. V gave up 5 bases and J gave up 2 bases; unmatched junction bases: 3. The CDR3 runs 13 residues. The CDR3 loop reads CAISPGQTYEQYF. As DNA, the CDR3 is TGTGCCATCAGTCCGGGACAGACCTACGAGCAGTACTTC.